This T cell receptor beta chain originates from a study of cytomegalovirus exposure and HLA in healthy donors. This CDR3 has 13 amino acids. Trimming took off 1 base at V and 3 bases at J, with 7 bases between the two ends. Per germline, CDR1 SGHAT and CDR2 FQNNGV. The primer mix had 60 Vbeta and 13 Jbeta primers. TCRdb keeps only in-frame clones here, not all; method: immunoSEQ multiplex PCR. Of some 150,000 clones in the sample, under 90% were seen once. The source of this sequence is a male donor in good health and CMV-seronegative. The V call is TRBV11-2, the J call TRBJ2-7; D is undetermined. Sequences were obtained from PBMCs. CDR3 in amino acids: CASSLVYNYEQYF. CDR3 coding DNA: TGTGCCAGCAGCTTAGTTTACAACTACGAGCAGTACTTC.